These T cell receptor beta chains were read from a single sample in a study of T cell responses to AZD1222 COVID-19 vaccine. Using immunoSEQ multiplex PCR, the repertoire was profiled, and TCRdb retains in-frame clones only, with some absent. The top ten hold 0.64% of the sample, which has around 150,000 clones, 85% to 95% seen once. Specimen: peripheral blood, collected on day 0 of AZD1222 vaccination. All receptors derive from an adult in good health. CDR3s include the opening cysteine and the closing phenylalanine or tryptophan. Each record gives: D gene, V gene, clone size, J gene, CDR3 DNA, CDR3 protein. A D gene is named only where the DNA matches it firmly. A clone size is listed for some rows: how often the clone was seen (once, few, many), or a class if it is expanded.

TRBD1	TRBV19	NA	TRBJ1-1	TGTGCCAGTAGCCCTACAGGGGGCTTAGGATTGTTCTTT	CASSPTGGLGLFF
NA	TRBV27	NA	TRBJ1-4	TGTGCCAGCAGTTCTACCCCCCGGTTAGATCTGTTTTTT	CASSSTPRLDLFF
NA	TRBV28	NA	TRBJ1-5	TGTGCCAGCAGTTCCGCCCCTGGTGTTAATCAGCCCCAGCATTTT	CASSSAPGVNQPQHF
NA	TRBV12-3/TRBV12-4	once	TRBJ2-7	TGTGCCAGCAGCAATTTATCCTACGAGCAGTACTTC	CASSNLSYEQYF
NA	TRBV2	NA	TRBJ1-2	TGTGCCAGCAGTGGTGGCGGCAGCCACTATGGCTACACCTTC	CASSGGGSHYGYTF
NA	TRBV28	NA	TRBJ2-7	TGTGCCAGCAGTTTTGAGACAGGTTCCTACGAGCAGTACTTC	CASSFETGSYEQYF
NA	TRBV19	NA	TRBJ2-4	TGTGCCAGTAGTATAGCCCACCTGGGCACCTTAGCCAAAAACATTCAGTACTTC	CASSIAHLGTLAKNIQYF
TRBD1	TRBV15	NA	TRBJ2-5	TGTGCCACCAGCAGAGCTCCAAAACTAGACAGGGCCAAAGAGACCCAGTACTTC	CATSRAPKLDRAKETQYF
NA	TRBV4-1	NA	TRBJ1-5	TGCGCCAGCAGCCAAGAACCCAGGAATCAGCCCCAGCATTTT	CASSQEPRNQPQHF
NA	TRBV12-3/TRBV12-4	NA	TRBJ2-3	TGTGCCAGCAGAGGAGCAGGGACGCAGTATTTT	CASRGAGTQYF
NA	TRBV7-6	NA	TRBJ2-5	TGTGCCAGCAGCTTAGAGTTGGAGACCCAGTACTTC	CASSLELETQYF
NA	TRBV19	NA	TRBJ1-2	TGTGCCAGTAGTACCCGGGACACCCTCTATGGCTACACCTTC	CASSTRDTLYGYTF
NA	TRBV28	NA	TRBJ1-1	TGTGCCAGCAGTTTATGGGTGGGGAACACTGAAGCTTTCTTT	CASSLWVGNTEAFF
NA	TRBV2	NA	TRBJ1-3	TGTGCCAGCGGCGATCAAATGCTCAACGCCAAACTAAACACCATATATTTT	CASGDQMLNAKLNTIYF
NA	TRBV12-3/TRBV12-4	NA	TRBJ1-5	TGTGCCAGCAGCGACCAGGGAAAGCCCCAGCATTTT	CASSDQGKPQHF
NA	TRBV14	NA	TRBJ1-3	TGTGCCAGCAGCCAAAGAGACCCTGGAAACACCATATATTTT	CASSQRDPGNTIYF
NA	TRBV9	NA	TRBJ1-6	TGTGCCAGCAGCGTGGGGGGGTATCGCTCACCCCTCCACTTT	CASSVGGYRSPLHF
NA	TRBV3-1/TRBV3-2	NA	TRBJ2-3	TGTGCCAGCAGCCGAGGGGGAGGGCGGTCAGATACGCAGTATTTT	CASSRGGGRSDTQYF
TRBD1	TRBV28	NA	TRBJ1-1	TGTGCCAGCAGCCCAGGGGGGGCCACCGTGCGGACTGAAGCTTTCTTT	CASSPGGATVRTEAFF
NA	TRBV25-1	NA	TRBJ1-1	TGTGCCAGCAGTGACCCCTACGCAGGGAAGTCTGAAGCTTTCTTT	CASSDPYAGKSEAFF
NA	TRBV6-5	NA	TRBJ2-3	TGTGCCAGCAGTCTACATTCAGATACGCAGTATTTT	CASSLHSDTQYF
NA	TRBV4-1	NA	TRBJ2-4	TGCGCCAGCAGCCAAGCGGGGAACCTAGCCAAAAACATTCAGTACTTC	CASSQAGNLAKNIQYF
NA	TRBV5-1	NA	TRBJ2-5	TGCGCCAGCAGCTTGCAGGCAACCAAGGGAGAGACCCAGTACTTC	CASSLQATKGETQYF
TRBD1	TRBV3-1/TRBV3-2	NA	TRBJ2-7	TGTGCCAGCAGCCACTGGGACAGGGGGGGTGAGCAGTACTTC	CASSHWDRGGEQYF
NA	TRBV2	NA	TRBJ1-1	TGTGCCAGCACCGAAGGGCTAATGGACACTGAAGCTTTCTTT	CASTEGLMDTEAFF
NA	TRBV7-8	once	TRBJ2-3	TGTGCCAGCAGCTTAGAGTCGCTACCCAGGGAAGGAGCGCCAGATACGCAGTATTTT	CASSLESLPREGAPDTQYF